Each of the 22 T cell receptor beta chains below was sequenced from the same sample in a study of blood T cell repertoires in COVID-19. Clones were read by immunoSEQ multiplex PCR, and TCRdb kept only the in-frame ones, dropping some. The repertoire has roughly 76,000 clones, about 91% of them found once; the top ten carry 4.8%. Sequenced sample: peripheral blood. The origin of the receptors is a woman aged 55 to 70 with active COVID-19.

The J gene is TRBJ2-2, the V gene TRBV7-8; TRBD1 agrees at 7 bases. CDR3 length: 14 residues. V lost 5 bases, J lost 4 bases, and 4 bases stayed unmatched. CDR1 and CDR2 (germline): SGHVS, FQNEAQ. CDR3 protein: CASSLGQSTGELFF. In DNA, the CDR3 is TGTGCCAGCAGCCTGGGACAGTCCACCGGGGAGCTGTTTTTT.

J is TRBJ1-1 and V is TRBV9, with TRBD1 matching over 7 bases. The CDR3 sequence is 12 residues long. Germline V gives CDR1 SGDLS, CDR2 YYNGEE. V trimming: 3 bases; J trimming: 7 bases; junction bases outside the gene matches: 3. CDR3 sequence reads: CASSGRQGEAFF. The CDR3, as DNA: TGTGCCAGCAGCGGCCGACAGGGTGAAGCTTTCTTT.

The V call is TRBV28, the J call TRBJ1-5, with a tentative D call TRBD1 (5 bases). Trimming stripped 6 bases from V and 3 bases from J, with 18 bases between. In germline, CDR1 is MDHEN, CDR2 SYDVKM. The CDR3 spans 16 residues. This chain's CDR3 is CASSPTRTGVNQPQHF. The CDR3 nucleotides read TGTGCCAGCAGCCCTACCCGGACGGGGGTCAATCAGCCCCAGCATTTT.

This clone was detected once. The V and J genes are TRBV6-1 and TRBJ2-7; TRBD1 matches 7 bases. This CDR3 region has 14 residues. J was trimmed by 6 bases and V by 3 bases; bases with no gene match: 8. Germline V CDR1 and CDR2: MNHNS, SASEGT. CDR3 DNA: TGTGCCAGCAGTGACAGGGGGAGACGGGGCGAGCAGTACTTC. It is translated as CASSDRGRRGEQYF.

CDR3 sequence reads: CASSIAGGRKTQYF. CDR3 sequence (DNA): TGTGCCAGTAGTATAGCCGGCGGGAGGAAGACCCAGTACTTC. The gene calls are TRBV19 and TRBJ2-5; 8 positions match TRBD2. J was trimmed by 6 bases and V by 1 base; bases with no gene match: 4. There are 14 residues in the CDR3. Germline CDR1 is LNHDA and CDR2 is SQIVND (reference sequence).

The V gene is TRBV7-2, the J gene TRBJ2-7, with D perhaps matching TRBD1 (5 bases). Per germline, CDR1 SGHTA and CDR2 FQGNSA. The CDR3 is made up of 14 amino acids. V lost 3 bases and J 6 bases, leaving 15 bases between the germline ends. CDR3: CASSFDRAGLEQYF. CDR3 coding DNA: TGTGCCAGCAGCTTCGATAGGGCAGGGCTCGAGCAGTACTTC. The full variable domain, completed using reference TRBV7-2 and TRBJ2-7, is GAGVSQSPSNKVTEKGKDVELRCDPISGHTALYWYRQSLGQGLEFLIYFQGNSAPDKSGLPSDRFSAERTGGSVSTLTIQRTQQEDSAVYLCASSFDRAGLEQYFGPGTRLTVT.

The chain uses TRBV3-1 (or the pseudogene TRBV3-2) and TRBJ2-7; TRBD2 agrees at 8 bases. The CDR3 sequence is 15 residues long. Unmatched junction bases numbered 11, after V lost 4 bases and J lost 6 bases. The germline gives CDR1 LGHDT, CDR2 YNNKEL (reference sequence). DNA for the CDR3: TGTGCCAGCAGCCGACGATCCGGGACTAGGTTCGAGCAGTACTTC. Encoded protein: CASSRRSGTRFEQYF.

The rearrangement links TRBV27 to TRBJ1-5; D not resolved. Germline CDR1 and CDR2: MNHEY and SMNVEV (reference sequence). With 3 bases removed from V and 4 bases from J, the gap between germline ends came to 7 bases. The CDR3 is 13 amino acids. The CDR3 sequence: CASSFRGNQPQHF. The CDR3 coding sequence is TGTGCCAGCAGTTTTCGAGGAAATCAGCCCCAGCATTTT.

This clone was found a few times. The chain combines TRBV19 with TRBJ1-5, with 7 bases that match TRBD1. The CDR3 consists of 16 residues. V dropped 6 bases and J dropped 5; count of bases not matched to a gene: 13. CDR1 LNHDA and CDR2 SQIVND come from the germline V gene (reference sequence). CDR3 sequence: CASRTLGTAYYQPQHF. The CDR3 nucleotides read TGTGCCAGTAGAACCCTTGGGACAGCTTATTATCAGCCCCAGCATTTT.

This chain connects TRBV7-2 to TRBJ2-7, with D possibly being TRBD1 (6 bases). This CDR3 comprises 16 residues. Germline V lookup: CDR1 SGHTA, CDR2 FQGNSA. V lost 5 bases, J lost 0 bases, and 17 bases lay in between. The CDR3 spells CASSRTGTTSSYEQYF. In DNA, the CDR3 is TGTGCCAGCAGCCGTACCGGGACAACCAGCTCCTACGAGCAGTACTTC.

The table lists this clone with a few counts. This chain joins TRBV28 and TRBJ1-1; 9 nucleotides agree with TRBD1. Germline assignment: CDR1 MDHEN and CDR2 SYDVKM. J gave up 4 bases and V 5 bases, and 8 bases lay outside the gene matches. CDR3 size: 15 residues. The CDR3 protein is CASSENRGLGTEAFF. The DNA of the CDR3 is TGTGCCAGCAGTGAAAACAGGGGGCTAGGCACTGAAGCTTTCTTT.

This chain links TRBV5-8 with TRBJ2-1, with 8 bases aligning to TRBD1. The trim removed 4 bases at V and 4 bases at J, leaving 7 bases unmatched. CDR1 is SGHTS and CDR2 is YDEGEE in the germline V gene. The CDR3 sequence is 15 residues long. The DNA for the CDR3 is TGTGCCAGCAGCGTGGGGGACAGGAGATACAATGAGCAGTTCTTC. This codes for CASSVGDRRYNEQFF. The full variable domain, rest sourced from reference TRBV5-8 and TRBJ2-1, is EAGVTQSPTHLIKTRGQQATLRCSPISGHTSVYWYQQALGLGLQFLLWYDEGEERNRGNFPPRFSGRQFPNYSSELNVNALELEDSALYLCASSVGDRRYNEQFFGPGTRLTVL.

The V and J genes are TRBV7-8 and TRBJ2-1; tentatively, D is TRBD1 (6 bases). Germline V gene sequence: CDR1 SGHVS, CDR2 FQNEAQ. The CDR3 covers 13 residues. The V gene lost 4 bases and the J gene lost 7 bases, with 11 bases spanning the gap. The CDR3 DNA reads TGTGCCAGCAGCTCAGGGGATCGGAATGAGCAGTTCTTC. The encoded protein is CASSSGDRNEQFF.

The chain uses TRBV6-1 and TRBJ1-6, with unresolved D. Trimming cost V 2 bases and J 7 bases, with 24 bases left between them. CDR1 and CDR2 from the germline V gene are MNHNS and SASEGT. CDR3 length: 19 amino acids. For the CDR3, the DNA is TGTGCCAGCAGTGAAAAGAGGGTGGGTGGATATGGGTTAAATTCACCCCTCCACTTT. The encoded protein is CASSEKRVGGYGLNSPLHF.

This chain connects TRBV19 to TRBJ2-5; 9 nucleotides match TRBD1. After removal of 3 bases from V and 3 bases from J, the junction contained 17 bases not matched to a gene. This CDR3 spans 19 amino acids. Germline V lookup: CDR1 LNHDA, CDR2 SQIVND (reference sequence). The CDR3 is CASSMGRRDRDLDEETQYF. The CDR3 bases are TGTGCCAGTAGTATGGGACGTCGGGACAGGGATTTAGATGAAGAGACCCAGTACTTC.

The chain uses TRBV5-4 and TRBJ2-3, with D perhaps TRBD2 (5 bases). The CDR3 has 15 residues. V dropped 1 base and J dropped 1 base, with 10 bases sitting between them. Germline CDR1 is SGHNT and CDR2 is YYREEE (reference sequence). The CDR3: CASSLRGLGTDTQYF. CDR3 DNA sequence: TGTGCCAGCAGCTTGCGTGGACTGGGCACAGATACGCAGTATTTT. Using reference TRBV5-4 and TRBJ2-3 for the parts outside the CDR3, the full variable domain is ETGVTQSPTHLIKTRGQQVTLRCSSQSGHNTVSWYQQALGQGPQFIFQYYREEENGRGNFPPRFSGLQFPNYSSELNVNALELDDSALYLCASSLRGLGTDTQYFGPGTRLTVL.

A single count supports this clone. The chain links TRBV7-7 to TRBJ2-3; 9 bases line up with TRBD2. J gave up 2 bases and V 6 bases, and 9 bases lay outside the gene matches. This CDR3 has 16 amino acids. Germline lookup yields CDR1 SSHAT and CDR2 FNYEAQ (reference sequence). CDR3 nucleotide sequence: TGTGCCAGCAGTCCTACTCTAGCGGGACACACAGATACGCAGTATTTT. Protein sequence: CASSPTLAGHTDTQYF.

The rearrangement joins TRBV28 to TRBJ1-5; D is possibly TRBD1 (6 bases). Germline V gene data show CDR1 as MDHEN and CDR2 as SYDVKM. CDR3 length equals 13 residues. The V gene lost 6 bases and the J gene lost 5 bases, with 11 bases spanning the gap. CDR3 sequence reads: CASRQAGDQPQHF. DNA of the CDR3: TGTGCCAGCAGACAGGCAGGGGATCAGCCCCAGCATTTT. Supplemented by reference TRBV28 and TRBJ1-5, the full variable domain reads DVKVTQSSRYLVKRTGEKVFLECVQDMDHENMFWYRQDPGLGLRLIYFSYDVKMKEKGDIPEGYSVSREKKERFSLILESASTNQTSMYLCASRQAGDQPQHFGDGTRLSIL.

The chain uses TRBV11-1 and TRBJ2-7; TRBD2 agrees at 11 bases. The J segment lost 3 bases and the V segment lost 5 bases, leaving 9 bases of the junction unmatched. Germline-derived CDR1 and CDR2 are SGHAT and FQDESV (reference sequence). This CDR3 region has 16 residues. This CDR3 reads CASSLIGTSGVYEQYF. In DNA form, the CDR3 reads TGTGCCAGCAGCCTTATCGGGACTAGCGGTGTCTACGAGCAGTACTTC.

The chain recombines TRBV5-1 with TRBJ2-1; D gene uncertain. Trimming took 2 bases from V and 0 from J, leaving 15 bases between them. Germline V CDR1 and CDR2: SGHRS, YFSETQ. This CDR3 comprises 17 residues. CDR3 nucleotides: TGCGCCAGCAGCTTTAATTTCGGTGGTAGCTCCTACAATGAGCAGTTCTTC. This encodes CASSFNFGGSSYNEQFF.

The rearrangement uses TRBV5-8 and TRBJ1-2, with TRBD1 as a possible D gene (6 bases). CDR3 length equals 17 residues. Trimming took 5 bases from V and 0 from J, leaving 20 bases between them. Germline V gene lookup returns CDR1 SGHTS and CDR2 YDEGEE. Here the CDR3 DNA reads TGTGCCAGCAGACTGGGGCCTACAGGGCCTTCTAACTATGGCTACACCTTC. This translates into CASRLGPTGPSNYGYTF.

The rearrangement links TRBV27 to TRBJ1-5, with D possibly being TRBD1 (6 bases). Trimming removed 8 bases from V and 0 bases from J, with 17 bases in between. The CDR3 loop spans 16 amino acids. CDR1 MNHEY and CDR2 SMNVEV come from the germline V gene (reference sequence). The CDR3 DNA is TGTGCCAGCCGACCCACTTTGACAGGTAGCAATCAGCCCCAGCATTTT. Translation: CASRPTLTGSNQPQHF.